This T cell receptor beta chain was recovered during a study of radiotherapy plus CTLA-4 blockade in lung cancer. This clone was found once. The length of the CDR3 is 14 residues. Trimming stripped 4 bases from V and 2 bases from J, with 12 bases between. From germline, CDR1 is MGHRA and CDR2 YSYEKL. Clones were read by immunoSEQ multiplex PCR, and TCRdb kept only the in-frame ones, dropping some. Of approximately 25,000 clones in the sample, about three quarters were seen once. This specimen consisted of peripheral blood, obtained from a patient treated with radiotherapy plus ipilimumab. V usage is TRBV4-1 and J usage is TRBJ2-7, with D tentatively TRBD1 (6 bases). The receptor was derived from a human donor with non-small cell lung cancer who had stable disease on radiotherapy plus ipilimumab. CDR3 in DNA: TGCGCCAGCAGCCGCCCCGGGACACCCTACGAGCAGTACTTC. Residues: CASSRPGTPYEQYF.